This TCR beta chain derives from a study of post-analysis software for immune sequencing data. Study-level points and caveats: Four or five TRBV segments, including TRBV5-6, TRBV5-1 and TRBV20-1, were more frequent in patients than controls.

TCR beta libraries were prepared from cDNA with unique molecular identifiers. TCRdb reanalysed the PCR reads using MiXCR and keeps one entry per CDR3 protein. The sample lists about 560,000 distinct CDR3 sequences, 44% seen once, with under 2% in the top ten. A word on this clonotype: The antigen remains unidentified.

The CDR3 spans 12 residues. Germline CDR1 is ENHRY and CDR2 is SYGVKD. This chain joins TRBV10-3 and TRBJ2-1; D may be TRBD2 (5 bases). The J call is in doubt because the DNA end fits TRBJ2-7 better. The sequence was collected from a girl aged 5 to 17 with multiple sclerosis. Sequenced input: blood. This chain's CDR3 is CAISEASNEQYF. The CDR3 region has the DNA TGTGCCATCAGTGAGGCTAGCAATGAGCAGTACTTC.